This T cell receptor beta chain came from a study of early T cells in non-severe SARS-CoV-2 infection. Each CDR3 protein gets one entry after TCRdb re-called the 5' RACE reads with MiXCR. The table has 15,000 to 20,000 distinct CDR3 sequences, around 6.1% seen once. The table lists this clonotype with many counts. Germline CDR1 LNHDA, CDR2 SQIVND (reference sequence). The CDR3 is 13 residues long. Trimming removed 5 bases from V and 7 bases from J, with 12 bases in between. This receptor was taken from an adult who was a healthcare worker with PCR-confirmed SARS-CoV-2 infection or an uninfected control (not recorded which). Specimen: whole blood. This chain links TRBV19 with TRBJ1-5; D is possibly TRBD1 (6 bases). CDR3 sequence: CASSPEGEQPQHF. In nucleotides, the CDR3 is TGTGCCAGTAGTCCAGAGGGGGAACAGCCCCAGCATTTT.